Here is one T cell receptor (beta chain) with its context. The antigen it recognizes is unknown. There are no base qualities to consult, and no much larger clone falls within one base. This specimen comes from a study of OX40 agonist ivuxolimab in advanced cancers. About the investigation overall: The costimulatory receptor OX40 (CD134) was targeted by ivuxolimab, a fully human IgG2 agonistic monoclonal antibody. The dose-escalation cohort was about 83% male with a mean age of about 58 years, ranging from roughly 23 to 90. Prior anti-PD-1, anti-PD-L1 or anti-CTLA-4 therapy was permitted, and checkpoint inhibitors had been received by more than 35% of dose-escalation patients. Partial responses occurred in three dose-escalation patients, of whom one had hepatocellular carcinoma and two had cutaneous melanoma. Intravenous ivuxolimab was administered to patients every 2 weeks at six dose levels: 0.01, 0.1, 0.3, 1.5, 3 and 10 mg/kg. The purpose of peripheral TCRbeta sequencing was to test whether ivuxolimab changed TCR sequence diversity and led to clonal T-cell expansion. The monotherapy dose-escalation portion (N ≈ 56 patients) of the phase I ivuxolimab trial is reported in the paper. Among the roughly 52 dose-escalation patients, around 20 had hepatocellular carcinoma, 15 melanoma, 9 renal cell carcinoma and 9 head and neck cancer. Broader findings and caveats from the paper: Clonal expansion of both CD4+ and CD8+ blood T cells was observed from baseline to week 6 at doses 0.1 to 3.0 mg/kg. Low levels of normalized T-cell clonal expansion were also shown by some nonresponding patients. On average, CD8+ T cells showed more expanded clones than CD4+ T cells after ivuxolimab. In the 0.1-3.0 mg/kg groups, partial responders were among the patients with the lowest normalized peripheral clonal expansion, particularly in CD8+ T cells. The antigen specificity of the peripheral T cells that underwent clonal expansion was not determined.

Genomic DNA was isolated from the sorted cells so that the TCRbeta CDR3 region could be sequenced. The immunoSEQ Assay was used to sequence the TCRbeta CDR3 regions. TCRdb took this table from immuneACCESS and kept in-frame rearrangements with V and J called. Such tables lack part of the clones; where checked against another copy, unresolved V genes explain under half of the gap, and the rest is unexplained. In this sample the table shows roughly 100,000 clones, 92% of which occur a single time. The ten largest clonotypes hold 3% to 4% of the sample. Including the terminal cysteine and phenylalanine, the CDR3 comprises 13 residues. Only the CDR3 portion is preserved as DNA: 39 bases, with reading frame beginning at the first base. The CDR1 and CDR2 encoded by the germline V gene are MGHRA and YSYEKL. V is pruned by 2 bases and J by 9 bases, leaving 4 bases of the junction without a gene match. Patients with autoimmune disease history or receiving systemic immunosuppression were excluded from the trial. Peripheral blood for TCR sequencing was collected from all dose cohorts at baseline, on cycle 4 day 1, and on cycle 7 day 1. The samples were taken from a phase I, first-in-human, multicenter, open-label dose-escalation trial of ivuxolimab. Adults with locally advanced or metastatic melanoma, renal cell, hepatocellular, or head and neck squamous cell carcinoma were enrolled in the trial. Before TCR sequencing, CD4+ and CD8+ T cells were separately sorted from peripheral blood.

This TCR derives from an adult with an advanced solid tumor such as melanoma, head and neck, liver or kidney cancer. This chain joins TRBV4-1 to TRBJ2-1; 7 central nucleotides agree with TRBD2. The sequencing used CD4+ or CD8+ T cells sorted from blood, collected in a trial of the OX40 agonist ivuxolimab. The DNA is TGCGCCAGCAGCCAAACGCGGGAGCTTGAGCAGTTCTTC. Its translation reads: CASSQTRELEQFF.